The rows below give T cell receptor beta chains drawn from one sample of a study of blood T cell repertoires in COVID-19. Some clones are missing from TCRdb's copy, which holds only in-frame ones; the method was immunoSEQ multiplex PCR. The sample lists approximately 300,000 clones; approximately 86% were seen once. The sample was PBMCs or T cells enriched from blood (not recorded which). Every receptor here comes from a woman aged 18 to 35 who had recovered from COVID-19. The CDR3 runs from the conserved cysteine through the conserved F or W. A D gene is named only where the DNA matches it firmly. Clone size is given for some rows only: seen once, a few or many times, or a class if the clone is expanded.

D gene,V gene,J gene,clone size,CDR3 DNA,CDR3 protein
TRBD1,TRBV6-5,TRBJ1-2,NA,TGTGCCAGCAGGCGACAGGGGGCGGGTAACTATGGCTACACCTTC,CASRRQGAGNYGYTF
NA,TRBV30,TRBJ2-4,NA,TGTGCCTGGAGTCAGGGAGCCAAAAACATTCAGTACTTC,CAWSQGAKNIQYF
TRBD1,TRBV19,TRBJ2-5,NA,TGTGCCAGTAGTACGACAGGGAGCCAAGAGACCCAGTACTTC,CASSTTGSQETQYF
NA,TRBV7-9,TRBJ1-2,NA,TGTGCCAGCAGCTTAGGGTTCGGGGGTTCGGATGGCTACACCTTC,CASSLGFGGSDGYTF
NA,TRBV4-1,TRBJ2-1,NA,TGCGCCAGCAGCCAAGATTGGGCAGGTAGGGGCCATGAGCAGTTCTTC,CASSQDWAGRGHEQFF
NA,TRBV11-3,TRBJ2-3,NA,TGTGCCAGCAGCTTAGGGCCCACAGATACGCAGTATTTT,CASSLGPTDTQYF
TRBD1,TRBV18,TRBJ1-6,NA,TGTGCCAGCTCACCAGTTTGGGGACAGTTGGATTCACCCCTCCACTTT,CASSPVWGQLDSPLHF
NA,TRBV27,TRBJ2-4,NA,TGTGCCAGCAGTTCAACAGGGTCTCCCAAAAACATTCAGTACTTC,CASSSTGSPKNIQYF
TRBD2,TRBV30,TRBJ2-2,NA,TGTGCCTGGAGTGCCGGGACTAGCGGGAACGCTCCGAGCACCGGGGAGCTGTTTTTT,CAWSAGTSGNAPSTGELFF
NA,TRBV2,TRBJ1-2,NA,TGTGCCAGCTACCGGGGGACCAACTATGGCTACACCTTC,CASYRGTNYGYTF
NA,TRBV2,TRBJ1-1,NA,NA,CASSSHFGNTEAFF
TRBD1,TRBV30,TRBJ1-2,few,TGTGCCTGGAAGATCAGGGGGGACTATGGCTACACCTTC,CAWKIRGDYGYTF
TRBD1,TRBV5-8,TRBJ1-4,NA,TGTGCCAGCAGCTATAGGACAGGGTTGGGGGAAAAACTGTTTTTT,CASSYRTGLGEKLFF
NA,TRBV5-5,TRBJ1-5,NA,TGTGCCAGCAGCTTGTCGCGGGGGCCTCACCATCAGCCCCAGCATTTT,CASSLSRGPHHQPQHF
TRBD1,TRBV28,TRBJ2-7,NA,TGTGCCAGCAGTCGAACAGACAGGGCCTACGAGCAGTACTTC,CASSRTDRAYEQYF
TRBD2,TRBV11-2,TRBJ2-1,NA,TGTGCCAGCAGTACTAGCGTTGGAACCTACAATGAGCAGTTCTTC,CASSTSVGTYNEQFF
TRBD1,TRBV30,TRBJ2-7,NA,TGTGCCTGGAGTACTGGGACAGGGGGCTACGAGCAGTACTTC,CAWSTGTGGYEQYF
TRBD1,TRBV28,TRBJ2-3,once,TGTGCCAGCAGTCCAGGGGGCGCCGGCACAGATACGCAGTATTTT,CASSPGGAGTDTQYF
NA,TRBV18,TRBJ2-7,NA,TGTGCCAGCTCACCACCGAGCGGTCAAACTGGGAACGAGCAGTACTTC,CASSPPSGQTGNEQYF
TRBD2,TRBV11-3,TRBJ2-6,NA,TGTGCCAGCATCGCGGGGGGTTCTGGGGCCAACGTCCTGACTTTC,CASIAGGSGANVLTF
NA,TRBV18,TRBJ2-1,NA,TGTGCCAGCTCACCGAACAGGGGGGGCCCCAATGAGCAGTTCTTC,CASSPNRGGPNEQFF
NA,TRBV18,TRBJ2-1,few,TGTGCCAGCTCACCACGCGGGGACTCCTACAATGAGCAGTTCTTC,CASSPRGDSYNEQFF
NA,TRBV6-1,TRBJ2-4,NA,TGTGCCAGCAGTGAATCCGGAGCAAACATTCAGTACTTC,CASSESGANIQYF
NA,TRBV27,TRBJ2-7,NA,TGTGCCAGCAGTCGTAGTGACACTCTCTCCTACGAGCAGTACTTC,CASSRSDTLSYEQYF
TRBD2,TRBV20-1,TRBJ2-6,NA,TGCAGTGCTAGTCCCCCAATAGCGGGAGACGAGGTTGGGGCCAACGTCCTGACTTTC,CSASPPIAGDEVGANVLTF
NA,TRBV28,TRBJ2-7,few,TGTGCCAGCAGTTTACAGGGATCCTACGAGCAGTACTTC,CASSLQGSYEQYF
TRBD2,TRBV7-8,TRBJ2-2,NA,TGTGCCAGCAGCATACTAGCGGGAGGTTTTAGGGCCGGGGAGCTGTTTTTT,CASSILAGGFRAGELFF
TRBD2,TRBV5-1,TRBJ2-3,once,TGCGCCAGCAGCTTGGTATATCCTAGCGGGAGCACAGATACGCAGTATTTT,CASSLVYPSGSTDTQYF